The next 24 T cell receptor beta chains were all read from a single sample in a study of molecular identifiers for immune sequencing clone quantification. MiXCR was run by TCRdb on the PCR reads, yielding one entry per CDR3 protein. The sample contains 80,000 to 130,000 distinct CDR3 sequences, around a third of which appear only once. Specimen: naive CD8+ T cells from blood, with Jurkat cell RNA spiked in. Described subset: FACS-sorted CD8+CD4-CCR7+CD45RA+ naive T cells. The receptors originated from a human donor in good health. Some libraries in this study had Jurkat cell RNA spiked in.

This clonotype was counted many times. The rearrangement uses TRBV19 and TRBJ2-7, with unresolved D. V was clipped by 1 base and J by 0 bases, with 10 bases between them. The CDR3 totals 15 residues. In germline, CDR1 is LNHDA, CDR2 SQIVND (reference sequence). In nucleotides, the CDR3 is TGTGCCAGTAGTATAGGAACCGGGTTCTCCTACGAGCAGTACTTC. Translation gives CASSIGTGFSYEQYF.

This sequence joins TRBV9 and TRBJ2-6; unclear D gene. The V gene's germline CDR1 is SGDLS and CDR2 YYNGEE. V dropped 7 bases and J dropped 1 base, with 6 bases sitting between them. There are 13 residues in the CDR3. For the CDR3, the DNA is TGTGCCAGCTCAATGTCTGGGGCCAACGTCCTGACTTTC. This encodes CASSMSGANVLTF.

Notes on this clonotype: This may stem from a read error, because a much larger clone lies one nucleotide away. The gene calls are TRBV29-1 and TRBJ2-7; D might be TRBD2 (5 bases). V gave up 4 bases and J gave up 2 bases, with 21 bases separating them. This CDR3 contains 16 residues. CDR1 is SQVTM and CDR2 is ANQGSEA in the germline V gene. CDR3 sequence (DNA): TGCAGCGTTGTCGGGGTGGAGGCCACTTCGACCTACGAGCAGTACTTC. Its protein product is CSVVGVEATSTYEQYF.

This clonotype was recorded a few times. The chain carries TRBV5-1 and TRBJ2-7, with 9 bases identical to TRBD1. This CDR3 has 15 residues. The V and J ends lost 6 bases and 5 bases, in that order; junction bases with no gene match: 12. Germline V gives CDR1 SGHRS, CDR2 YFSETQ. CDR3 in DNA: TGCGCCAGCACCGAAGGTGGGACAGGGTTCCACGAGCAGTACTTC. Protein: CASTEGGTGFHEQYF.

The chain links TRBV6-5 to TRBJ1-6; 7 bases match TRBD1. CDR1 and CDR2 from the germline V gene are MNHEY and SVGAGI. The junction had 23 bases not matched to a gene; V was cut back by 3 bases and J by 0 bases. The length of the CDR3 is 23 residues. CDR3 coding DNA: TGTGCCAGCAGTTATTATCTTTTATTCCCGGCTCCGGGACAGAGCTCCTATAATTCACCCCTCCACTTT. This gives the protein CASSYYLLFPAPGQSSYNSPLHF.

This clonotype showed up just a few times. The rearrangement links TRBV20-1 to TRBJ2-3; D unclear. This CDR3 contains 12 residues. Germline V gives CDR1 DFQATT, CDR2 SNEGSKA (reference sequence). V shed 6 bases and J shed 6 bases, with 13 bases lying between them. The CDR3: CSASPPSDTQYF. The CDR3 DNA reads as TGCAGTGCCTCCCCTCCCAGTGATACGCAGTATTTT.

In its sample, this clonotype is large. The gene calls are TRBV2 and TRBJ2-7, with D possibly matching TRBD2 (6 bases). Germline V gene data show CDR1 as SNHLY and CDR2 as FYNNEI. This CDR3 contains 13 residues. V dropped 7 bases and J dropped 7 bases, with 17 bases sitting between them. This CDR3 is CASMELARGEQYF. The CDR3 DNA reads TGTGCCAGCATGGAACTAGCCCGGGGGGAGCAGTACTTC.

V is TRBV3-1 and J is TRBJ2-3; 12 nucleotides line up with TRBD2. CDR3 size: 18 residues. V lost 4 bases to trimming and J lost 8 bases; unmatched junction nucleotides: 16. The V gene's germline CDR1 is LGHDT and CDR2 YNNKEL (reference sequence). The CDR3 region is CASSLDWPSGRALLTQYF. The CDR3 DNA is TGTGCCAGCAGCCTAGATTGGCCTAGCGGGAGGGCTCTCCTTACGCAGTATTTT.

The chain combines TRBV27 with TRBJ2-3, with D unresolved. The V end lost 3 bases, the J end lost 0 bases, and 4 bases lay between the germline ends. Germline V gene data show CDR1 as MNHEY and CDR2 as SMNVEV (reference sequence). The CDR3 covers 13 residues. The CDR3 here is CASSFLSTDTQYF. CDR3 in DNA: TGTGCCAGCAGTTTTCTGAGCACAGATACGCAGTATTTT.

CDR3 protein: CASSVTGTTGSPLHF. CDR3 DNA: TGTGCCAGCAGCGTAACCGGGACTACGGGTTCACCCCTCCACTTT. The genes are TRBV27 and TRBJ1-6, with D possibly matching TRBD1 (5 bases). V was shortened by 6 bases and J by 9 bases, with 18 bases between the two germline ends. Germline CDR1 is MNHEY and CDR2 is SMNVEV (reference sequence). The CDR3 extends over 15 amino acids.

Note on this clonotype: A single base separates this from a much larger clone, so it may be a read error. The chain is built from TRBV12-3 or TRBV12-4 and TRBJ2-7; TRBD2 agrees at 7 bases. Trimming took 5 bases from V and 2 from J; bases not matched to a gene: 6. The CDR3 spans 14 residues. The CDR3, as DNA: TGTGCCAGCAGTCCAGGGAGGGTGACCTACGAGCAGTACTTC. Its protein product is CASSPGRVTYEQYF.

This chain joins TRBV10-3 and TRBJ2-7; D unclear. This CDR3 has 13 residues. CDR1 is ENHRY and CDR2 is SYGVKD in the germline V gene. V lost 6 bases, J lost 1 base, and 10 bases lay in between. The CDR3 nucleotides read TGTGCCATCAGCGGCGGAGAATCCTACGAGCAGTACTTC. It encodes CAISGGESYEQYF.

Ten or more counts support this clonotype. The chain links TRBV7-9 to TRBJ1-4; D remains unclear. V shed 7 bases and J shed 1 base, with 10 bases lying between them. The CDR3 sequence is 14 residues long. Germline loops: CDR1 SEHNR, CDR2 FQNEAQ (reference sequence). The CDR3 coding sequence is TGTGCCAGCACCCCAAGTATAACTAATGAAAAACTGTTTTTT. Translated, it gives CASTPSITNEKLFF.

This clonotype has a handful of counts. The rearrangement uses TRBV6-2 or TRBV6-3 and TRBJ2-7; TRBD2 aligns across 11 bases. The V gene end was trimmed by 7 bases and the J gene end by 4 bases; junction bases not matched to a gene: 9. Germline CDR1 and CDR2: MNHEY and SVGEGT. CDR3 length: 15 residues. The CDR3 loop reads CASNPVTSGSYEQYF. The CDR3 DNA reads TGTGCCAGCAACCCGGTCACTAGCGGGAGTTACGAGCAGTACTTC.

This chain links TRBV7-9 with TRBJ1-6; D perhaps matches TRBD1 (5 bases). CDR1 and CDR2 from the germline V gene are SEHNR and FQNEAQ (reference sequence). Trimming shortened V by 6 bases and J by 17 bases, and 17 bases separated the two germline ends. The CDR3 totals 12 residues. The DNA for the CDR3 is TGTGCCAGCAGAGTTGACGGGACTCACTTCCACTTT. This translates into CASRVDGTHFHF.

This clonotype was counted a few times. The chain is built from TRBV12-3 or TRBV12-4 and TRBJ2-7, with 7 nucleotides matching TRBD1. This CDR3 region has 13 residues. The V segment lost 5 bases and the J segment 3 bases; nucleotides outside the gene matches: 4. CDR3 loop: CASSAGTDYEQYF. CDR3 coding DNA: TGTGCCAGCAGTGCCGGGACAGACTACGAGCAGTACTTC.

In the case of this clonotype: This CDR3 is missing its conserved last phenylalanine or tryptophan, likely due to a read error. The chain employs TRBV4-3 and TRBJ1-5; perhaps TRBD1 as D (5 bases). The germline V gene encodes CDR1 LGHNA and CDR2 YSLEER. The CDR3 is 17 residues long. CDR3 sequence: CVSSQDRTSRVGQPQHI. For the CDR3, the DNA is TGCGTCAGCAGCCAAGATCGCACCTCCAGGGTTGGTCAGCCCCAGCATATT.

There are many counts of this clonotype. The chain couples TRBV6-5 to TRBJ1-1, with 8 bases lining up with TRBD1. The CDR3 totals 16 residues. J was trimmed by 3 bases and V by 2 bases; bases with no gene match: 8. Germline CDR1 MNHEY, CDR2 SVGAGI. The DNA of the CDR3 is TGTGCCAGCAGTTACCAATCCGACAGGGGCTACACTGAAGCTTTCTTT. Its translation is CASSYQSDRGYTEAFF.

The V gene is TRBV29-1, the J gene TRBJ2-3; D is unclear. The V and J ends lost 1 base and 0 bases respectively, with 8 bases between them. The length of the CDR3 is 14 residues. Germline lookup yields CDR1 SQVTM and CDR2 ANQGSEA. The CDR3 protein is CSVEGLKSTDTQYF. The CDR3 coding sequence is TGCAGCGTTGAAGGGTTGAAGAGCACAGATACGCAGTATTTT.

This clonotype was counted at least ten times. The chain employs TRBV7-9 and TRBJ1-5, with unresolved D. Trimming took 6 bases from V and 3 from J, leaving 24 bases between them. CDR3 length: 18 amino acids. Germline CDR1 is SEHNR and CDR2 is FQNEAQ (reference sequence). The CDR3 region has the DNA TGTGCCAGCAGTTCCGTGGAGGGCTCTCCCATTCCCAATCAGCCCCAGCATTTT. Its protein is CASSSVEGSPIPNQPQHF. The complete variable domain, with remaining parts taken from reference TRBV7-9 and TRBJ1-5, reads DTGVSQNPRHKITKRGQNVTFRCDPISEHNRLYWYRQTLGQGPEFLTYFQNEAQLEKSRLLSDRFSAERPKGSFSTLEIQRTEQGDSAMYLCASSSVEGSPIPNQPQHFGDGTRLSIL.

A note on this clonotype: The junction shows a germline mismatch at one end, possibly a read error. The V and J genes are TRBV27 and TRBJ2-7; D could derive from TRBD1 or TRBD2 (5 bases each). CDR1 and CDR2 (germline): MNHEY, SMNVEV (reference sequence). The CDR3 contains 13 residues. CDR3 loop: CAGSLMGAYEQYF. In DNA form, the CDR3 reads TGTGCCGGCAGTTTAATGGGGGCCTACGAGCAGTACTTC.

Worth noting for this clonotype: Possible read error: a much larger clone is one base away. The CDR3 spells CANSPWSPDTQYF. CDR3 nucleotide sequence: TGTGCCAACAGCCCCTGGAGCCCAGATACGCAGTATTTT. The V gene is TRBV5-6, the J gene TRBJ2-3; no reliable D call. This CDR3 has 13 residues. Germline V gene sequence: CDR1 SGHDT, CDR2 YYEEEE.

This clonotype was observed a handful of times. CDR3 sequence reads: CASSITPTGGNYGYTF. In DNA, the CDR3 is TGTGCCAGTAGTATAACCCCCACTGGAGGCAACTATGGCTACACCTTC. The V and J genes are TRBV19 and TRBJ1-2; D unresolved. The CDR3 contains 16 residues. Germline V CDR1 and CDR2: LNHDA, SQIVND (reference sequence). Deletions cut 2 bases from V and 2 bases from J, with 15 bases between.

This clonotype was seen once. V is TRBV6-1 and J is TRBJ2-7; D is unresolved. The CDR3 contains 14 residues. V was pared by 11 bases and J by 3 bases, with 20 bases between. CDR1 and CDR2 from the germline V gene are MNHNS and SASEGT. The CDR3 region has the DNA TGTGCCGGCACCTCGTTTTCCCATTACTACGAGCAGTACTTC. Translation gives CAGTSFSHYYEQYF.